The following is a TCR beta chain sequence with its context. The data derive from a study of graft-versus-host responses after intestinal transplantation. Germline V gives CDR1 MNHGY, CDR2 SVAAGI. The V and J ends lost 5 bases and 6 bases, in that order; junction bases with no gene match: 12. The CDR3 loop spans 15 amino acids. Responders (about 200,000, CFSE-labeled) met about 200,000 stimulators that were irradiated and violet-dye-labeled. Clones were read by immunoSEQ multiplex PCR, and TCRdb kept only the in-frame ones, dropping some. This repertoire shows thousands of clones, about 33% found once; its top ten account for more than 2.5%.

This chain connects TRBV6-9 to TRBJ1-2, with 7 bases aligning to TRBD1. The material was alloreactive CD8+ T cells from a mixed lymphocyte reaction culture, obtained before transplantation. Stated subset: CFSE-low proliferating T cells sorted from roughly six-day pre-transplant mixed lymphocyte reaction (GvH or HvG direction). The TCR comes from a human patient who was an organ donor for intestinal transplantation. CDR3 DNA: TGTGCCAGCAGTGACCCTATGGGACAGAGTCATGGCTACACCTTC. Translating it yields CASSDPMGQSHGYTF.